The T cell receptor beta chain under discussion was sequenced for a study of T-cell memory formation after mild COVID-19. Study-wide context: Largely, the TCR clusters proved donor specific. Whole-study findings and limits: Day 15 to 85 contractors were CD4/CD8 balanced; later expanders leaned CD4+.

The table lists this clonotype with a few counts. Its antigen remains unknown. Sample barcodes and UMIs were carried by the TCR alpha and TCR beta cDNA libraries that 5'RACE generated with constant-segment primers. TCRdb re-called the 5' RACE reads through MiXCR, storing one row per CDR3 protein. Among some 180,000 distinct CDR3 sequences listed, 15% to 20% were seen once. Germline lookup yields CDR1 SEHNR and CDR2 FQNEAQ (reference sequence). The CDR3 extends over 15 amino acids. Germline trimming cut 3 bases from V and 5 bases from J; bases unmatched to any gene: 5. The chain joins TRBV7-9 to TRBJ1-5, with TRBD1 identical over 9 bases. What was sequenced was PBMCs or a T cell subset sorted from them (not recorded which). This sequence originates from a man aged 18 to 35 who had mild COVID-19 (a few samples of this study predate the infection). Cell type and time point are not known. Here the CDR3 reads CASSFTGGPDQPQHF. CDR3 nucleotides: TGTGCCAGCAGCTTTACAGGGGGCCCGGATCAGCCCCAGCATTTT. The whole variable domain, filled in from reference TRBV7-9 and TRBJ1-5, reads DTGVSQNPRHKITKRGQNVTFRCDPISEHNRLYWYRQTLGQGPEFLTYFQNEAQLEKSRLLSDRFSAERPKGSFSTLEIQRTEQGDSAMYLCASSFTGGPDQPQHFGDGTRLSIL.